The rows below give T cell receptor beta chains drawn from one sample of a study of early T cells in non-severe SARS-CoV-2 infection. A single record per CDR3 protein comes from TCRdb applying MiXCR to the 5' RACE reads. The data show 24,000 or so distinct CDR3 sequences, 4.5% to 7% seen once. Sequencing used whole blood. All receptors come from an adult who was a healthcare worker with PCR-confirmed SARS-CoV-2 infection or an uninfected control (not recorded which). Both conserved end residues are part of each CDR3. Fields, in order: J gene, V gene, D gene, clone size, CDR3 DNA, CDR3 protein. The D gene is left open where the match is weak. Expanded clones are given a class, and other clones once, few, many or no size at all.

TRBJ2-5,TRBV29-1,TRBD1,many,TGCAGCCAACAACAGGGGGCAGGAGAGACCCAGTACTTC,CSQQQGAGETQYF
TRBJ1-2,TRBV19,TRBD1,few,TGTGCCAGTAGTATGGACAGGGTCGTTGATGGCTACACCTTC,CASSMDRVVDGYTF
TRBJ2-5,TRBV19,TRBD2,many,TGTGCCAGTAGTACGACTAGCTTCGAGACCCAGTACTTC,CASSTTSFETQYF
TRBJ2-7,TRBV20-1,NA,NA,TGCAGTGCCCCCGCGGCGGCTGGGTTTCACGAGCAGTACTTC,CSAPAAAGFHEQYF
TRBJ2-3,TRBV6-2/TRBV6-3,NA,many,TGTGCCAGCAGCGCACCGGGGCTTTCAGATACGCAGTATTTT,CASSAPGLSDTQYF
TRBJ2-3,TRBV28,NA,many,TGTGCCAGCAGTTCTCCTGGTGGGGGCCACGCAGATACGCAGTATTTT,CASSSPGGGHADTQYF
TRBJ2-7,TRBV7-9,NA,NA,TGTGCCAGCAGCTTAGGGGTTTCCCATTGGCAGTACTTC,CASSLGVSHWQYF
TRBJ2-7,TRBV4-3,NA,many,TGCGCCAGCAGCCAAGGGCGGGCGGCCACCTACGAGCAGTACTTC,CASSQGRAATYEQYF
TRBJ1-6,TRBV7-2,NA,few,TGTGCCAGCAGCTTAACAGGGAATAATTCACCCCTCCACTTT,CASSLTGNNSPLHF
TRBJ2-2,TRBV29-1,TRBD1,many,TGCAGCGTTTTCACAGGGGCGGTCGGGGAGCTGTTTTTT,CSVFTGAVGELFF
TRBJ2-5,TRBV6-6,TRBD1,few,TGTGCCAGCAGGCCCCGGGACAGGGTAGTGGCGGAGACCCAGTACTTC,CASRPRDRVVAETQYF
TRBJ2-1,TRBV18,NA,many,TGTGCCAGCTCACCATCCCAGTCGACCAGGAATGAGCAGTTCTTC,CASSPSQSTRNEQFF
TRBJ2-3,TRBV12-3/TRBV12-4,NA,NA,TGTGCCAGCAGCATAGATACGCAGTATTTT,CASSIDTQYF
TRBJ2-7,TRBV12-3/TRBV12-4,NA,few,TGTGCCAGCAACGGGGACGGTTCCTACGAGCAGTACTTC,CASNGDGSYEQYF
TRBJ1-2,TRBV2,TRBD1,NA,TGTGCCAGCAGGACCGGGACAGGGTCTCACTATGGCTACACCTTC,CASRTGTGSHYGYTF
TRBJ2-1,TRBV11-2,TRBD2,few,TGTGCCAGCAGCCCTAGCGGGGGTTCCTACAATGAGCAGTTCTTC,CASSPSGGSYNEQFF
TRBJ2-7,TRBV18,NA,NA,TGTGCCAGCTCACCAGACAGGCAGAACGAGCAGTACTTC,CASSPDRQNEQYF
TRBJ2-1,TRBV10-1,NA,NA,TGCGCCAGCAGTGAGTCGCCGAGCGGGCTCTCCTACAATGAGCAGTTCTTC,CASSESPSGLSYNEQFF
TRBJ1-1,TRBV7-9,NA,many,TGTGCCAGCAGCTTAATCCCAGGGACCACTGAAGCTTTCTTT,CASSLIPGTTEAFF
TRBJ2-6,TRBV7-9,NA,NA,TGTGCCAGCAGCTTAGGAGTAGGGGTTGCTGGGGCCAACGTCCTGACTTTC,CASSLGVGVAGANVLTF
TRBJ2-2,TRBV5-4,NA,many,TGTGCCAGCAGCCGGACGGGGGGCGGCACCGGGGAGCTGTTTTTT,CASSRTGGGTGELFF
TRBJ2-1,TRBV3-1,TRBD2,NA,TGTGCCAGCAGCCTAGCTAGCGGACGGTCCTACAATGAGCAGTTCTTC,CASSLASGRSYNEQFF
TRBJ1-4,TRBV2,NA,few,TGTGCCAGCAGTGAGCAGGGGTGGAATGAAAAACTGTTTTTT,CASSEQGWNEKLFF
TRBJ1-5,TRBV29-1,NA,many,TGCAGCGTGAGGGGCGCGGGGGCAGATCAGCCCCAGCATTTT,CSVRGAGADQPQHF
TRBJ1-5,TRBV6-2/TRBV6-3,NA,many,TGTGCCAGCAGAGACAGTGGAAGCAATCAGCCCCAGCATTTT,CASRDSGSNQPQHF
TRBJ2-6,TRBV6-5,NA,many,TGTGCCAGCAGTTACCCTGGGGCCAACGTCCTGACTTTC,CASSYPGANVLTF
TRBJ1-3,TRBV28,TRBD1,NA,TGTGCCAGCAGCGCTGGGACAGCCAGCTCTGGAAACACCATATATTTT,CASSAGTASSGNTIYF
TRBJ2-7,TRBV6-5,TRBD2,medium-sized,TGTGCCAGCAGTTACTTAGCGGGGGAAACCTACGAGCAGTACTTC,CASSYLAGETYEQYF
TRBJ1-1,TRBV7-2,TRBD1,NA,TGTGCCAGCAGCTGGACAGGGGGTAGCACTGAAGCTTTCTTT,CASSWTGGSTEAFF
TRBJ1-1,TRBV28,TRBD1,many,TGTGCCAGCAGTTCGGGACAGGGTGAAGCTTTCTTT,CASSSGQGEAFF
TRBJ2-7,TRBV5-4,NA,many,TGTGCCAGCAGCTTGGTGGGCAGGGACGAGCAGTACTTC,CASSLVGRDEQYF
TRBJ2-7,TRBV20-1,NA,many,TGCAGTGCTAGTCGAGGCACACCCTACGAGCAGTACTTC,CSASRGTPYEQYF
TRBJ2-3,TRBV7-2,NA,many,TGTGCCAGCAGCCGGGGGATTCTCACAGATACGCAGTATTTT,CASSRGILTDTQYF
TRBJ2-7,TRBV28,TRBD2,few,TGTGCCAGCACCCCCCTCGGGATAGCGGGGGGCTCCTACGAGCAGTACTTC,CASTPLGIAGGSYEQYF
TRBJ2-5,TRBV7-6,TRBD2,few,TGTGCCAGCTCCCAAGGGACTATCGAGACCCAGTACTTC,CASSQGTIETQYF
TRBJ1-6,TRBV5-4,NA,many,TGTGCCAGCAGTCGAGAGATTAGCTCACCCCTCCACTTT,CASSREISSPLHF
TRBJ2-2,TRBV3-1,NA,few,TGTGCCAGCAGCCAAGCGAACGGGGAGCTGTTTTTT,CASSQANGELFF
TRBJ2-3,TRBV2,TRBD2,many,TGTGCCAGCACGGTCTTAGCGGGGGGAACAGATACGCAGTATTTT,CASTVLAGGTDTQYF
TRBJ1-2,TRBV28,NA,NA,TGTGCCAGCAGTTTTCAGTCCAGACCTGGCTACACCTTC,CASSFQSRPGYTF
TRBJ2-7,TRBV7-2,NA,many,TGTGCCAGCAGCTTACTCGGTAGTGCCTACGAGCAGTACTTC,CASSLLGSAYEQYF
TRBJ2-6,TRBV6-2/TRBV6-3,NA,many,TGTGCCAGCTCTTTTAGGACGGTCTCTGGGGCCAACGTCCTGACTTTC,CASSFRTVSGANVLTF
TRBJ1-4,TRBV6-5,TRBD1,few,TGTGCCAGCAACTGGAAGGGGGCGAAGGGGGAAAAACTGTTTTTT,CASNWKGAKGEKLFF